A selection of T cell receptor beta chains follows, all from one sample in a study of blood T cell repertoires in COVID-19. The method was immunoSEQ multiplex PCR; TCRdb's version includes in-frame clones alone and lacks a portion of them. The sample carries tens of thousands of clones, roughly 90% recorded once. The sequenced sample consisted of peripheral blood. The receptors come from a human donor with active COVID-19. The donor label of this sample is uncertain. Each CDR3 is given with its conserved first and last residue.

TRBV15,TRBJ2-3,CATSRVGGAYTQYF
TRBV6-1,TRBJ2-1,CASSEKWSRVLPPEQFF
TRBV10-3,TRBJ1-5,CAISESKRGGAGNQPQHF
TRBV6-6,TRBJ1-2,CASSPRGSGYGYTF
TRBV27,TRBJ2-2,CASRPGQKTGELFF
TRBV7-9,TRBJ1-4,CASSLASGINEKLFF
TRBV5-6,TRBJ1-5,CASSYRDTFGPQHF
TRBV9,TRBJ1-2,CASSVGTGNGYTF
TRBV5-1,TRBJ2-5,CASSFAATEETQYF
TRBV12-1,TRBJ2-7,CASSLKAREELEQYF
TRBV9,TRBJ2-5,CASSVGRGRETQYF
TRBV5-1,TRBJ2-1,CASSLGGGYEQFF
TRBV11-3,TRBJ2-1,CASSLGTTNEQFF
TRBV18,TRBJ1-5,CASSPQGRYQPQHF
TRBV30,TRBJ2-1,CAWGPLYNEQFF
TRBV2,TRBJ1-5,CATRHGTGGNQPQHF
TRBV7-9,TRBJ2-5,CASSSRTSKETQYF
TRBV5-6,TRBJ2-7,CASSFRSSYEQYF
TRBV5-4,TRBJ2-5,CASTDHRVLETQYF
TRBV20-1,TRBJ1-2,CSASMTGGGYGYTF
TRBV18,TRBJ1-1,CASSPEFGNTEAFF
TRBV13,TRBJ2-1,CASSPSSGGAGNEQFF
TRBV27,TRBJ2-7,CASSPFPGQGYEQYF
TRBV7-3,TRBJ1-2,CASSLKWGDNYGYTF
TRBV6-4,TRBJ2-3,CASSDSGRGSDTQYF
TRBV2,TRBJ1-6,CASSELRSSNSPLHF
TRBV28,TRBJ2-5,CASNDPVAGVGETQYF
TRBV7-2,TRBJ2-1,CASSETLEQFF
TRBV27,TRBJ1-6,CASSLSGTGYSPLHF
TRBV18,TRBJ2-1,CASSRGLAGDNEQFF
TRBV11-2,TRBJ2-5,CASSLVWGGQETQYF
TRBV5-1,TRBJ1-1,CASSPLGQGVGEAFF
TRBV27,TRBJ2-1,CASSLSTGPNEQFF
TRBV4-1,TRBJ2-2,CASSHLAGGAAGELFF
TRBV6-5,TRBJ1-2,CASSPQGDYGYTF
TRBV7-2,TRBJ1-2,CASSDNRGDGYTF
TRBV18,TRBJ2-6,CASSPLAGANVLTF
TRBV5-1,TRBJ2-3,CASSSGIEDTQYF
TRBV29-1,TRBJ2-2,CSVGEGLAGGRNTGELFF
TRBV7-6,TRBJ1-2,CASSSYRNYGYTF
TRBV4-2,TRBJ2-7,CASSQGGGSSYEQYF
TRBV7-9,TRBJ1-5,CASSPGNQPQHF
TRBV5-1,TRBJ1-4,CASSLVFDEKLFF
TRBV25-1,TRBJ1-2,CASSPLEGMSGYTF
TRBV7-3,TRBJ2-2,CASSEGQNTGELFF
TRBV27,TRBJ2-7,CASSFVAGSREQYF
TRBV11-3,TRBJ2-5,CASSLAGGRDQYF
TRBV11-2,TRBJ2-1,CASSLGIEQFF
TRBV6-6,TRBJ1-1,CASSYKGGPGTEAFF
TRBV3-1/TRBV3-2,TRBJ1-1,CASSQLEMNTEAFF
TRBV28,TRBJ2-7,CASSLFPSGTSYEQYF
TRBV7-3,TRBJ2-1,CASSFLGGAHEQFF
TRBV6-5,TRBJ1-1,CASSYSVQRNTEAFF
TRBV3-1/TRBV3-2,TRBJ1-5,CASSPICGQGNQPQHF
TRBV7-2,TRBJ1-4,CASSLGRGFNEKLFF
TRBV27,TRBJ2-5,CASKPGLAGLNQETQYF
TRBV10-3,TRBJ1-3,CAIRGLTGGEGSGNTIYF
TRBV2,TRBJ1-5,CASTRGGDQPQHF
TRBV6-5,TRBJ2-7,CASQDRVHEQYF
TRBV18,TRBJ2-6,CASSSEGGSGANVLTF